Listed here are 27 T cell receptor beta chains from one sample, sequenced in a study of cytomegalovirus exposure and HLA in healthy donors. Repertoires were generated with immunoSEQ multiplex PCR, while TCRdb's copy carries only in-frame clones and drops some. In the table there are a few hundred thousand clones, roughly 88% of which are singletons. The sequenced sample consisted of PBMCs. The receptors were gathered from a woman younger than 30 in good health and CMV-seronegative.

This chain connects TRBV19 to TRBJ1-2; maybe TRBD1 (5 bases). There are 12 residues in the CDR3. Trimming removed 8 bases from V and 4 bases from J, with 11 bases in between. CDR1 is LNHDA, CDR2 SQIVND, per germline (reference sequence). CDR3 region: CASGDGAYGYTF. The CDR3 DNA reads TGTGCCAGTGGGGATGGGGCCTATGGCTACACCTTC.

The V and J genes are TRBV7-9 and TRBJ2-3; D is possibly TRBD1 (6 bases). V was shortened by 5 bases and J by 2 bases, with 11 bases between the two germline ends. The CDR3 totals 14 residues. Germline lookup yields CDR1 SEHNR and CDR2 FQNEAQ (reference sequence). This chain's CDR3 is CASSLWTDTDTQYF. The CDR3 region has the DNA TGTGCCAGCAGCCTTTGGACAGACACAGATACGCAGTATTTT.

The CDR3 protein is CASSPTRISYEQYF. The CDR3 region has the DNA TGTGCCAGCAGTCCGACGCGGATTTCCTACGAGCAGTACTTC. The rearrangement uses TRBV27 and TRBJ2-7; D not certain. V gave up 5 bases and J gave up 1 base, with 12 bases separating them. The CDR3 runs to 14 residues. Per germline, CDR1 MNHEY and CDR2 SMNVEV (reference sequence).

The chain recombines TRBV28 with TRBJ2-5; TRBD1 is a possible D gene (5 bases). V lost 7 bases and J lost 6, with 18 bases in between. The CDR3 covers 14 residues. CDR1 is MDHEN, CDR2 SYDVKM, per germline. This chain's CDR3 is CASTPGRGVKTQYF. The CDR3 DNA sequence: TGTGCCAGCACCCCAGGTAGGGGCGTGAAGACCCAGTACTTC.

This clone was recorded a few times. The chain joins TRBV10-3 to TRBJ1-2; perhaps TRBD1 as D (5 bases). This CDR3 is built from 13 residues. The germline V gene encodes CDR1 ENHRY and CDR2 SYGVKD. Trimming removed 8 bases at V and 6 bases at J, with 16 bases between. CDR3 sequence reads: CAIGADKGDGYTF. CDR3 nucleotides: TGTGCCATCGGGGCCGATAAAGGCGATGGCTACACCTTC.

The V gene is TRBV6-5, the J gene TRBJ2-7; tentatively, D is TRBD1 (6 bases). V was pared by 5 bases and J by 3 bases, with 14 bases between. Germline V gives CDR1 MNHEY, CDR2 SVGAGI. This CDR3 contains 14 residues. For the CDR3, the DNA is TGTGCCAGCAGTAACCGGGACACGCACTACGAGCAGTACTTC. Encoded protein: CASSNRDTHYEQYF.

The genes are TRBV28 and TRBJ2-7; 12 nucleotides agree with TRBD2. The germline gives CDR1 MDHEN, CDR2 SYDVKM. The junction had 4 bases not matched to a gene; V was cut back by 5 bases and J by 2 bases. CDR3 length: 15 amino acids. The CDR3 bases are TGTGCCAGCAGTCGGAGACTAGCGGGGGCCTACGAGCAGTACTTC. Translating gives CASSRRLAGAYEQYF.

This clone was found a few times. The rearrangement joins TRBV28 to TRBJ2-2; D uncertain. CDR3 length: 12 residues. Trimming took 6 bases from V and 9 from J, leaving 11 bases between them. CDR1 MDHEN and CDR2 SYDVKM come from the germline V gene. CDR3 coding DNA: TGTGCCAGCAGCAAAGATAGCCGGGAGCTGTTTTTT. This encodes CASSKDSRELFF.

The genes are TRBV27 and TRBJ2-2; the match to TRBD2 covers 9 bases. The germline V gene has CDR1 MNHEY and CDR2 SMNVEV (reference sequence). Germline trimming cut 1 base from V and 4 bases from J; bases unmatched to any gene: 10. The CDR3 length is 18 residues. The DNA for the CDR3 is TGTGCCAGCAGTTTATTGTTGCGGGAGGGCCGAAGCACCGGGGAGCTGTTTTTT. Encoded protein: CASSLLLREGRSTGELFF.

The rearrangement links TRBV9 to TRBJ2-1; 7 bases align to TRBD2. CDR1 and CDR2 from the germline V gene are SGDLS and YYNGEE. V shed 4 bases and J 2 bases; nucleotides not matched to a gene: 6. CDR3 length: 15 residues. CDR3 sequence: CASSLTSETYNEQFF. In DNA, the CDR3 is TGTGCCAGCAGCCTAACTAGCGAAACCTACAATGAGCAGTTCTTC.

The V call is TRBV2, the J call TRBJ1-2; TRBD1 might be the D (5 bases). Germline V gives CDR1 SNHLY, CDR2 FYNNEI. The CDR3 is made up of 15 amino acids. Between the trimmed V and J ends, which lost 5 bases and 6 bases, there was a span of 19 bases. The CDR3 DNA sequence: TGTGCCAGCAGTTCCCGGGACTGGGGCCCTAATGGCTACACCTTC. Protein: CASSSRDWGPNGYTF.

This clone was detected only once. The J gene is TRBJ2-1, the V gene TRBV18; the match to TRBD1 covers 8 bases. The V and J ends lost 6 bases and 8 bases, in that order; junction bases with no gene match: 18. CDR3 length: 17 residues. Germline CDR1 reads KGHSH; CDR2 reads LQKENI. This CDR3 is CASSAQAQGAGDDEQFF. In DNA, the CDR3 is TGTGCCAGCTCCGCCCAAGCCCAGGGGGCAGGAGACGATGAGCAGTTCTTC. Using reference TRBV18 and TRBJ2-1 for the parts outside the CDR3, the full variable domain is NAGVMQNPRHLVRRRGQEARLRCSPMKGHSHVYWYRQLPEEGLKFMVYLQKENIIDESGMPKERFSAEFPKEGPSILRIQQVVRGDSAAYFCASSAQAQGAGDDEQFFGPGTRLTVL.

This chain links TRBV5-1 with TRBJ2-3, with TRBD1 matching 12 bases. In germline, CDR1 is SGHRS, CDR2 YFSETQ. V was clipped by 4 bases and J by 5 bases; unmatched bases: 8. The CDR3 covers 16 residues. The CDR3 sequence: CASSGTGTGGVDTQYF. The CDR3 nucleotides are TGCGCCAGCAGCGGGACCGGGACAGGGGGCGTAGATACGCAGTATTTT.

This clone was seen once. The rearrangement uses TRBV21-1 and TRBJ2-7; the table gives TRBD1 as D, unverified against the DNA. TRBV21-1 is a listed pseudogene. CDR3 length: 17 amino acids. The CDR3 DNA follows: TGTGCCAGCCCCCAACGACAGGACCGTGGCAGGCGTTACGAGCAGTACTTC. It translates to CASPQRQDRGRRYEQYF.

CDR3 bases: TGTGCCAGCAGCGTAAGGAGTGGGGAGCTGTTTTTT. This codes for CASSVRSGELFF. This rearrangement joins TRBV9 to TRBJ2-2, with unresolved D. Germline V CDR1 and CDR2: SGDLS, YYNGEE. Trimming stripped 1 base from V and 8 bases from J, with 6 bases between. The CDR3 length is 12 residues.

The chain couples TRBV5-6 to TRBJ2-5; the D gene is possibly TRBD1 (6 bases). The germline V gene has CDR1 SGHDT and CDR2 YYEEEE. The V end lost 2 bases, the J end lost 5 bases, and 13 bases lay between the germline ends. The CDR3 loop spans 14 amino acids. CDR3 in DNA: TGTGCCAGCAGCTTAGCCACAGGGTGGGAGACCCAGTACTTC. This gives the protein CASSLATGWETQYF. The variable domain in full, with the rest retrieved from reference TRBV5-6 and TRBJ2-5, is DAGVTQSPTHLIKTRGQQVTLRCSPKSGHDTVSWYQQALGQGPQFIFQYYEEEERQRGNFPDRFSGHQFPNYSSELNVNALLLGDSALYLCASSLATGWETQYFGPGTRLLVL.

V and J are TRBV6-5 and TRBJ2-2; 7 nucleotides line up with TRBD1. Trimming took 8 bases from V and 6 from J; bases not matched to a gene: 3. The CDR3 has 12 residues. From germline, CDR1 is MNHEY and CDR2 SVGAGI. This CDR3 reads CASRTGPGELFF. In DNA form, the CDR3 reads TGTGCCAGCCGGACAGGACCCGGGGAGCTGTTTTTT.

V gene TRBV14 combines with J gene TRBJ2-5; D may be TRBD1 (6 bases). Looked up from germline, CDR1 is SGHDN and CDR2 is FVKESK. Trimming took 4 bases from V and 7 from J, leaving 16 bases between them. The CDR3 length is 14 residues. In nucleotides, the CDR3 is TGTGCCAGCAGCCTGGTTGGGGGCCTGGGGACCCAGTACTTC. It specifies CASSLVGGLGTQYF.

A single count supports this clone. This chain uses TRBV18 with TRBJ2-7, with D hard to call. The CDR3 covers 12 residues. V gave up 6 bases and J gave up 0 bases, with 6 bases separating them. Per the germline V gene, CDR1 is KGHSH and CDR2 is LQKENI. The CDR3 DNA sequence: TGTGCCAGCTCCTTCAGCTCCTACGAGCAGTACTTC. Its translation: CASSFSSYEQYF.

This CDR3 reads CASTTQGNPGGYTF. The DNA for the CDR3 is TGTGCCAGCACCACGCAGGGGAACCCGGGCGGCTACACCTTC. The chain carries TRBV28 and TRBJ1-2; D perhaps matches TRBD1 (6 bases). With 7 bases removed from V and 8 bases from J, the gap between germline ends came to 20 bases. CDR1 MDHEN and CDR2 SYDVKM come from the germline V gene. CDR3 length: 14 residues.

CDR3 residues: CASSPRGVDTEAFF. Here the CDR3 DNA reads TGTGCCAGCTCACCACGTGGAGTGGACACTGAAGCTTTCTTT. The chain has TRBV18 and TRBJ1-1; D ambiguous. Germline-derived CDR1 and CDR2 are KGHSH and LQKENI. Trimming left V 1 base short and J 3 bases short, with 9 bases between. The CDR3 extends over 14 amino acids.

The genes are TRBV4-3 and TRBJ1-2; 8 positions agree with TRBD1. The CDR3 runs 19 residues. CDR1 and CDR2 from the germline V gene are LGHNA and YSLEER. V trimming: 1 base; J trimming: 1 base; junction bases outside the gene matches: 14. CDR3 DNA sequence: TGCGCCAGCAGCCAAGGTTGGGGAGGCAGGGGGCTAGGTAACTATGGCTACACCTTC. Protein: CASSQGWGGRGLGNYGYTF.

The genes are TRBV7-3 and TRBJ2-1, with D possibly TRBD2 on 6 matching bases. The V end lost 2 bases, the J end lost 10 bases, and 9 bases lay between the germline ends. The CDR3 has 12 residues. Germline-derived CDR1 and CDR2 are SGHTA and FQGTGA. CDR3: CASSLDSGEQFF. The CDR3 DNA follows: TGTGCCAGCAGCTTAGACAGCGGGGAGCAGTTCTTC.

The chain couples TRBV27 to TRBJ2-1, with TRBD1 identical over 7 bases. Germline assignment: CDR1 MNHEY and CDR2 SMNVEV (reference sequence). J lost 2 bases, V lost 5 bases, and 3 bases had no gene match. The CDR3 is 14 amino acids. The CDR3 bases are TGTGCCAGCAGTGCCGGGACAGCCTACAATGAGCAGTTCTTC. Translating gives CASSAGTAYNEQFF.

This chain joins TRBV2 and TRBJ1-4; D is perhaps TRBD1 (6 bases). Trimming took 6 bases from V and 7 from J, leaving 15 bases between them. Germline V gene sequence: CDR1 SNHLY, CDR2 FYNNEI. The CDR3 runs 14 residues. The CDR3 sequence: CASRGGPGSEKLFF. Written as DNA, the CDR3 is TGTGCCAGCAGGGGGGGGCCCGGGAGTGAAAAACTGTTTTTT.

Ten or more counts support this clone. The chain has TRBV6-1 and TRBJ2-7, with 7 bases matching TRBD2. From germline, CDR1 is MNHNS and CDR2 SASEGT. There are 12 residues in the CDR3. V gave up 2 bases and J gave up 7 bases; unmatched junction bases: 2. The CDR3 nucleotides are TGTGCCAGCAGTGAAAGCGGGGATGAGCAGTACTTC. It specifies CASSESGDEQYF.

CDR3 in amino acids: CASSAYPLAGGPHEQFF. CDR3 DNA: TGCGCCAGCAGTGCCTACCCCCTAGCGGGGGGACCCCATGAGCAGTTCTTC. V usage is TRBV10-2 and J usage is TRBJ2-1, with TRBD2 matching over 11 bases. The junction had 13 bases not matched to a gene; V was cut back by 4 bases and J by 8 bases. This CDR3 has 17 amino acids. The germline CDR1 and CDR2 sequences are WSHSY and SAAADI.